This paragraph reports one T cell receptor beta chain. Its target is unknown. Trimming removed 5 bases from V and 4 bases from J, with 9 bases in between. Germline CDR1 reads MNHEY; CDR2 reads SMNVEV (reference sequence). The CDR3 length is 13 residues. The sample belongs to a study of T cells in Graves' hyperthyroidism and ophthalmopathy. Study-level results: The model made its ophthalmopathy prediction, and onset followed a median approximately 6 months later. Researchers found most expanded thyroid clonotypes above 0.001 in blood as well.

The source material, RNA transcripts, was used to amplify TCR beta CDR3 regions. First-round RT-PCR with HTBI primers amplified the TCR CDR3 region. Via MiXCR, TCRdb re-called the multiplex PCR reads, giving one row per CDR3 protein. The sample has 540,000 or so distinct CDR3 sequences; 15% to 19% are singletons. Specimen: blood. The source of this sequence is a woman in her 30s with Graves' hyperthyroidism. V and J are TRBV27 and TRBJ1-5; D call uncertain. The CDR3 DNA sequence: TGTGCCAGCAGTCCCACTTTTAATCAGCCCCAGCATTTT. Its protein product is CASSPTFNQPQHF.